Detailed here is one T cell receptor (beta chain). The antigen this receptor binds is unknown. Per-base quality was not reported, and no clone a single base away is much larger than it. Collaborating institutions collected whole blood in K2EDTA tubes following their own protocols. For TCRbeta analysis, collaborator samples were shipped as frozen whole blood, as isolated PBMCs, or as DNA extracted from either sample type. The CDR3 holds 15 amino acids from the cysteine to the phenylalanine. Only the CDR3 DNA is retained, 45 bases long and in frame from the first base. CDR1 and CDR2 are read off the germline V gene as SGDLS and YYNGEE. Ends trimmed: V by 3 bases, J by 0 bases; bases unmatched to a gene: 4. This sample is drawn from a study of blood T cell repertoires in COVID-19 (dated by TCRdb to the early 2020s). With regard to the full study: Samples from collaborators originated in the United States, Italy and Spain and spanned both the acute and convalescent phases of COVID-19. The prospective study material was composed of cDNA or gDNA derived from T cells, B-cell-depleted T cells, or PBMCs. Deeply sampled blood TCRbeta repertoires from subjects exposed to, actively infected with, or recovered from COVID-19 were included in the dataset. The repertoires were released in a freely available public database meant as a resource for research on the immune response to SARS-CoV-2. Samples were obtained from the ongoing ImmuneRACE study (first 160 participants) and from 1,254 subjects provided by 6 global collaborators. A de-identified subject ID, COVID-19 status, age in years and sex were almost always included in the sample metadata. Where available, HLA class I and class II types were taken from metadata supplied by the sample provider and were not determined by assay-based typing.

TCRbeta CDR3 regions were amplified from genomic DNA by means of the immunoSEQ Assay, a bias-controlled multiplex PCR. The source study handled its data this way. Within the assay, amplification of reference gene primers was used to estimate how many nucleated cells each sample contained. To quantify the absolute abundance of each unique TCRbeta CDR3 rearrangement, sequence reads were collapsed and filtered. For each sample, productive Simpson clonality was calculated as the square root of Simpson's diversity index across productive rearrangements. TCRdb took this table from immuneACCESS and kept in-frame rearrangements with V and J called. Such tables lack part of the clones; where checked against another copy, unresolved V genes explain under half of the gap, and the rest is unexplained. The V and J calls and clone size were taken over from that table, and D and trimming were inferred from the DNA. The sample contains tens of thousands of clones, about 85% of them found a single time. The ten biggest clones cover 3% of the sample.

Broad study findings and their caveats: Clinical and demographic metadata were provided uncurated, with the amount varying by source and participant.

Recombination linked TRBV9 to TRBJ2-5; TRBD2 lines up with 8 middle nucleotides. This TCR was sampled from a woman between 45 and 60 years old with active or convalescent COVID-19. Sample: peripheral blood. The sequenced DNA: TGTGCCAGCAGCGATAAGACTAGCGACCAAGAGACCCAGTACTTC. Translated, it reads CASSDKTSDQETQYF.